The 20 T cell receptor beta chains reported below all come from one sample, sequenced in a study of identical twins. TCRdb recomputed calls from the 5' RACE reads with MiXCR, one row per CDR3 protein. Of some 560,000 distinct CDR3 sequences detected, just under 10% appear once; the ten largest clones hold roughly 3%. The sample was also reused in another study, on yellow fever vaccine responses in identical twins.

Sample: PBMCs. Receptors were obtained from a woman between 18 and 29 years old in good health.

This clonotype occurred a few times. The chain joins TRBV6-5 to TRBJ1-1, with D uncertain. The V gene lost 0 bases and the J gene lost 5 bases, with 16 bases spanning the gap. The length of the CDR3 is 16 residues. Germline-derived CDR1 and CDR2 are MNHEY and SVGAGI. Written as DNA, the CDR3 is TGTGCCAGCAGTTACTCGTGGGGTCCTTCGGGGACTGAAGCTTTCTTT. This translates into CASSYSWGPSGTEAFF.

The gene calls are TRBV12-3 or TRBV12-4 and TRBJ2-4; perhaps TRBD2 as D (6 bases). The CDR3 is 15 amino acids. V lost 6 bases and J lost 1, with 13 bases in between. DNA for the CDR3: TGTGCCAGCAGAACGGGAGAAGCTGCCAAAAACATTCAGTACTTC. Translation gives CASRTGEAAKNIQYF.

The chain joins TRBV12-3 or TRBV12-4 to TRBJ2-7; 7 bases agree with TRBD1. The CDR3 is made up of 12 amino acids. J lost 9 bases, V lost 5 bases, and 7 bases had no gene match. In nucleotides, the CDR3 is TGTGCCAGCAGTACCGGGACAGTTGGGCAGTACTTC. It is translated as CASSTGTVGQYF.

In this sample, this clonotype turned up a few times. This chain connects TRBV20-1 to TRBJ2-2; TRBD2 aligns across 9 bases. The V gene's germline CDR1 is DFQATT and CDR2 SNEGSKA (reference sequence). With V trimmed by 1 base and J by 4 bases, 7 bases remained unmatched. The CDR3 loop spans 16 amino acids. As DNA, the CDR3 is TGCAGTGCTAGAGTGACGCGGGAGGGCCCCACCGGGGAGCTGTTTTTT. Encoded protein: CSARVTREGPTGELFF.

In its sample, this clonotype was seen many times. This chain connects TRBV20-1 to TRBJ2-7; D gene uncertain. This CDR3 is built from 15 residues. V lost 5 bases and J 2 bases, leaving 19 bases between the germline ends. Germline assignment: CDR1 DFQATT and CDR2 SNEGSKA (reference sequence). The CDR3 nucleotides read TGCAGTGCTGAGTCTGCCCACGAGAAAACCTACGAGCAGTACTTC. As protein: CSAESAHEKTYEQYF.

At least ten counts were recorded for this clonotype. The V call is TRBV4-3, the J call TRBJ1-5; D might be TRBD1 (5 bases). This CDR3 has 15 amino acids. V dropped 0 bases and J dropped 3 bases, with 9 bases sitting between them. Looked up from germline, CDR1 is LGHNA and CDR2 is YSLEER. The CDR3 DNA is TGCGCCAGCAGCCAAGATTCGGGGGTCAATCAGCCCCAGCATTTT. As protein: CASSQDSGVNQPQHF.

The sample holds a few counts of this clonotype. The J gene is TRBJ2-5, the V gene TRBV24-1; 7 nucleotides match TRBD1. There are 15 residues in the CDR3. The V gene end was trimmed by 3 bases and the J gene end by 1 base; junction bases not matched to a gene: 4. Germline loops: CDR1 KGHDR, CDR2 SFDVKD. The CDR3 DNA reads TGTGCCACCAGTGATGCCCGGGACAGCCAAGAGACCCAGTACTTC. Its translation is CATSDARDSQETQYF.

This clonotype was found many times. The genes are TRBV20-1 and TRBJ1-5; 10 bases line up with TRBD1. Germline-derived CDR1 and CDR2 are DFQATT and SNEGSKA (reference sequence). Unmatched junction bases numbered 8, after V lost 6 bases and J lost 6 bases. The CDR3 runs to 14 residues. DNA for the CDR3: TGCAGTGCCAAAGGACAGGGGGATTCTCAGCCCCAGCATTTT. It yields the protein CSAKGQGDSQPQHF.

This clonotype came up once. V is TRBV29-1 and J is TRBJ1-1; no clear D gene. Germline values: CDR1 SQVTM, CDR2 ANQGSEA. CDR3 length equals 10 residues. In DNA, the CDR3 is TGCGCCGGCGTGAACACTGAAGCTTTCTTT. It encodes CAGVNTEAFF.

This clonotype was counted many times. CDR3 DNA sequence: TGCGCCAGCAGCCAAGGATCAACAGGAGCCTACGAGCAGTACTTC. Encoded protein: CASSQGSTGAYEQYF. The chain links TRBV4-3 to TRBJ2-7; TRBD1 might be the D (5 bases). V was pared by 1 base and J by 2 bases, with 12 bases between. This CDR3 has 15 amino acids. Germline V CDR1 and CDR2: LGHNA, YSLEER.

The gene calls are TRBV20-1 and TRBJ1-1; 11 bases match TRBD1. The CDR3 is 14 amino acids. CDR1 and CDR2 from the germline V gene are DFQATT and SNEGSKA (reference sequence). J gave up 5 bases and V 6 bases, and 8 bases lay outside the gene matches. CDR3: CSAEDGQGATEAFF. The CDR3 nucleotides read TGCAGTGCCGAAGATGGACAGGGGGCGACTGAAGCTTTCTTT.

The rearrangement uses TRBV7-9 and TRBJ2-1; 7 positions agree with TRBD2. The CDR3 length is 15 residues. With 2 bases clipped from V and 2 bases from J, the junction kept 3 bases outside the gene matches. Germline lookup yields CDR1 SEHNR and CDR2 FQNEAQ (reference sequence). The CDR3 loop reads CASSLSAGAYNEQFF. CDR3 coding DNA: TGTGCCAGCAGCTTATCCGCGGGGGCCTACAATGAGCAGTTCTTC.

The chain uses TRBV20-1 and TRBJ1-1, with TRBD1 identical over 7 bases. CDR1 and CDR2 (germline): DFQATT, SNEGSKA (reference sequence). V shed 5 bases, J shed 7 bases, and the junction held 7 bases outside the gene matches. This CDR3 has 12 residues. The CDR3 nucleotides read TGCAGTGCTCCGGGACAGACGGATGAAGCTTTCTTT. This gives the protein CSAPGQTDEAFF.

The J gene is TRBJ2-5, the V gene TRBV4-2, with 11 nucleotides matching TRBD2. V lost 2 bases to trimming and J lost 2 bases; unmatched junction nucleotides: 10. Germline-derived CDR1 and CDR2 are LGHNA and YNFKEQ. This CDR3 contains 18 residues. The CDR3 loop is CASSQKLAGDPTQETQYF. The CDR3 DNA follows: TGTGCCAGCAGCCAAAAACTAGCGGGAGACCCCACTCAAGAGACCCAGTACTTC.

The V and J genes are TRBV5-1 and TRBJ2-7; 11 nucleotides line up with TRBD1. The CDR3 covers 15 residues. CDR1 and CDR2 (germline): SGHRS, YFSETQ. The V gene end was trimmed by 5 bases and the J gene end by 6 bases; junction bases not matched to a gene: 10. CDR3 protein: CASSADRGRVVEQYF. The CDR3 DNA reads TGCGCCAGCAGTGCGGACAGGGGGCGCGTCGTCGAGCAGTACTTC.

The rearrangement uses TRBV7-9 and TRBJ2-1; 10 bases agree with TRBD2. CDR1 SEHNR and CDR2 FQNEAQ come from the germline V gene (reference sequence). The CDR3 has 16 amino acids. The junction had 8 bases not matched to a gene; V was cut back by 5 bases and J by 4 bases. Here the CDR3 reads CASSAGLAVAYNEQFF. In DNA, the CDR3 is TGTGCCAGCAGCGCCGGACTAGCGGTTGCTTACAATGAGCAGTTCTTC.

The chain combines TRBV2 with TRBJ1-2, with TRBD1 identical over 10 bases. This CDR3 has 14 amino acids. Germline CDR1 and CDR2: SNHLY and FYNNEI. The junction had 4 bases not matched to a gene; V was cut back by 7 bases and J by 2 bases. The CDR3 protein is CASTWTGGNYGYTF. The CDR3 DNA follows: TGTGCCAGCACTTGGACAGGGGGGAACTATGGCTACACCTTC.

In regard to this clonotype: A junction end diverges from the germline sequence, so it may reflect a read error. V and J are TRBV25-1 and TRBJ2-1, with TRBD2 as a possible D gene (7 bases). The germline V gene has CDR1 MGHDK and CDR2 SYGVNS. The CDR3 spans 11 residues. The CDR3: CASWGGTGWLF. The CDR3 DNA follows: TGTGCCAGCTGGGGGGGCACGGGGTGGCTCTTC.

This clonotype was observed a few times. This chain links TRBV7-3 with TRBJ2-3, with D maybe TRBD1 (5 bases). Trimming shortened V by 2 bases and J by 12 bases, and 18 bases separated the two germline ends. The CDR3 is 14 amino acids. Germline lookup yields CDR1 SGHTA and CDR2 FQGTGA. The CDR3 region has the DNA TGTGCCAGCAGCTTAGATGGCTACAAGGGGTCTCAGTATTTT. It translates to CASSLDGYKGSQYF.

This clonotype was counted at least ten times. V is TRBV4-2 and J is TRBJ1-2; perhaps TRBD1 as D (5 bases). The length of the CDR3 is 13 residues. With 7 bases removed from V and 2 bases from J, the gap between germline ends came to 11 bases. Germline assignment: CDR1 LGHNA and CDR2 YNFKEQ. The CDR3 nucleotides read TGTGCCAGCATGAGCCGGGACAACTATGGCTACACCTTC. Its protein is CASMSRDNYGYTF.